This TCR beta chain is from a study of Tregs in tolerant kidney transplant recipients. Whole-study results and caveats: Few patients were studied, so findings need validation in larger groups. The most relevant donor-specific Treg TCRbeta repertoire apparently came from expansion with activated donor B cells.

This clone was seen once. Its specificity is unknown. Thawed PBMCs were FACS-sorted into unstimulated CD4+CD25+CD127- regulatory T cells, CD4+CD25- non-regulatory cells, CD4 and CD8 cells. The V gene's germline CDR1 is LGHNA and CDR2 YNFKEQ. V was clipped by 1 base and J by 4 bases; unmatched bases: 9. The CDR3 contains 16 residues. Some clones are missing from TCRdb's copy, which holds only in-frame ones; the method was immunoSEQ multiplex PCR. The data show about 240,000 clones, about 80% seen once. The source is a human donor in good health. The V gene is TRBV4-2, the J gene TRBJ2-7, with 8 positions matching TRBD2. Material for sequencing was CD4+ T cells from blood. The CDR3 loop reads CASSQVDGRAGYEQYF. The CDR3 bases are TGTGCCAGCAGCCAAGTCGACGGGAGGGCCGGGTACGAGCAGTACTTC.